These T cell receptor beta chains were read from a single sample in a study of shared clonotypes between healthy human individuals. Only in-frame clones appear in the TCRdb table, and some are missing; sequencing was by immunoSEQ multiplex PCR. The sample yields more than 2 million clones, approximately 95% seen once. Source material: naive CD4+ T cells sorted from blood. These receptors came from a young man in good health. The CDR3 runs from the conserved cysteine through the conserved F or W. D genes are given only for firm matches.

d_gene	v_gene	len	j_gene	CDR3aa
NA	TRBV11-2	11	TRBJ2-7	CASSLAYEQYF
NA	TRBV5-4	15	TRBJ2-3	CASSRTAASTDTQYF
NA	TRBV18	16	TRBJ1-4	CASSPIGGATNEKLFF
TRBD1	TRBV28	15	TRBJ1-5	CASRAGTGGFQPQHF
NA	TRBV12-5	15	TRBJ1-1	CASGFSLTGTPEAFF
NA	TRBV7-9	15	TRBJ2-1	CASSSNTGTANEQFF
TRBD1	TRBV27	15	TRBJ1-1	CASRYTGAKNTEAFF
NA	TRBV12-5	15	TRBJ2-7	CASASGSRRIGEQYF
NA	TRBV5-1	14	TRBJ1-2	CASSSGDPVYGYTF
NA	TRBV6-5	13	TRBJ1-1	CASSRRRDTEAFF
NA	TRBV18	14	TRBJ2-7	CASSPPGQNWEQYF
NA	TRBV19	17	TRBJ1-6	CASSIIGQVLSNSPLHF
NA	TRBV7-9	16	TRBJ1-5	CASSFGPQGSNQPQHF
NA	TRBV10-3	15	TRBJ1-2	CAISVTDKPNYGYTF
NA	TRBV7-9	15	TRBJ2-1	CASSLTSGTYNEQFF
NA	TRBV7-2	15	TRBJ2-7	CASSLQGGGGPEQYF
NA	TRBV15	14	TRBJ2-7	CATSSGGSSYEQYF
NA	TRBV7-9	15	TRBJ1-1	CASSLDYTGGTEAFF
NA	TRBV10-3	12	TRBJ1-4	CAIGAGNEKLFF
NA	TRBV6-5	13	TRBJ1-1	CASSYGGSTEAFF
TRBD2	TRBV18	13	TRBJ2-7	CASSPGRDYEQYF
NA	TRBV29-1	16	TRBJ2-1	CSVTSLGSSSYNEQFF
NA	TRBV7-9	15	TRBJ2-7	CASSLGQANSYEQYF
NA	TRBV6-5	15	TRBJ2-1	CASSYLWASNNEQFF
TRBD1	TRBV2	15	TRBJ1-6	CASSPDRTYNSPLHF
NA	TRBV5-4	17	TRBJ1-6	CASSPGGVSGRGSPLHF
NA	TRBV11-2	12	TRBJ1-6	CASSLNGSPLHF
NA	TRBV27	19	TRBJ1-2	CASNNMSGHLGRADYGYTF
NA	TRBV30	16	TRBJ2-4	CAWSVPGGLAKNIQYF
TRBD1	TRBV10-3	12	TRBJ1-2	CAISDRGNGYTF
TRBD2	TRBV28	15	TRBJ2-1	CASSSGGAIIYEQFF
NA	TRBV10-1	18	TRBJ2-5	CASSVRSGAQGREETQYF
NA	TRBV10-3	12	TRBJ2-2	CAISEDAGELFF
NA	TRBV7-2	13	TRBJ2-5	CASSLGLQETQYF
TRBD1	TRBV9	15	TRBJ2-3	CASSPAQGITDTQYF
TRBD2	TRBV30	15	TRBJ2-5	CAWSVTSGSGETQYF
TRBD2	TRBV10-3	16	TRBJ2-2	CAISGGGPSNTGELFF
TRBD2	TRBV7-9	17	TRBJ2-3	CASSSLGSGGATDTQYF
NA	TRBV27	17	TRBJ2-5	CASSTYLVGEMRETQYF
TRBD2	TRBV7-2	15	TRBJ2-3	CASSQGRLAGEWQYF
TRBD2	TRBV28	16	TRBJ2-5	CASSPRLAGGQETQYF
NA	TRBV29-1	14	TRBJ1-2	CSAAMKGVNYGYTF
NA	TRBV11-2	11	TRBJ2-7	CASSAAGVQYF
NA	TRBV4-1	17	TRBJ1-6	CASSQVPESSYNSPLHF
TRBD1	TRBV27	16	TRBJ1-5	CASSQRQGNSNQPQHF